This is a list of T cell receptor beta chains from one sample in a study of pediatric ulcerative colitis. Here immunoSEQ multiplex PCR was the method, and the copy in TCRdb shows in-frame clones only, minus some. The sample holds about 36,000 clones, 83% seen once. Material: blood. The receptors were sampled from a girl aged 5-17 years with moderate ulcerative colitis. Each CDR3 is given with its conserved first and last residue. A D gene is named only where the DNA matches it firmly. Clone sizes are given selectively: once, few, many, or a class where the clone is expanded.

D	V	size	J	CDR3	DNA
TRBD2	TRBV19	-	TRBJ2-7	CASSPGLGAYEQYF	TGTGCCAGTAGTCCGGGACTAGGGGCCTACGAGCAGTACTTC
-	TRBV29-1	-	TRBJ2-5	CSVEGARGFQETQYF	TGCAGCGTTGAAGGGGCTAGGGGGTTCCAAGAGACCCAGTACTTC
TRBD2	TRBV9	-	TRBJ2-4	CASSQAGVNIQYF	TGTGCCAGCAGCCAGGCGGGGGTAAACATTCAGTACTTC
-	TRBV4-1	-	TRBJ1-2	CASSQVSREGNYGYTF	TGCGCCAGCAGCCAAGTGAGCAGGGAGGGTAACTATGGCTACACCTTC
-	TRBV6-5	-	TRBJ1-1	CASMFQGFTEAFF	TGTGCCAGCATGTTCCAGGGATTCACTGAAGCTTTCTTT
TRBD2	TRBV6-1	-	TRBJ2-7	CASSEGTSGGSSYEQYF	TGTGCCAGCAGTGAAGGGACTAGCGGGGGGAGCTCCTACGAGCAGTACTTC
TRBD2	TRBV13	-	TRBJ2-3	CASSFSAGGPLSTDTQYF	TGTGCCAGCAGCTTTTCGGCGGGAGGGCCACTTAGCACAGATACGCAGTATTTT
-	TRBV9	-	TRBJ2-5	CASSVGTVGETQYF	TGTGCCAGCAGCGTAGGGACAGTAGGAGAGACCCAGTACTTC
-	TRBV5-6	-	TRBJ1-5	CAIPFRDNQPQHF	TGTGCCATCCCCTTCAGGGATAATCAGCCCCAGCATTTT
-	TRBV12-5	-	TRBJ2-1	CASGLFMQTLRGYNEQFF	TGTGCTAGTGGTCTCTTCATGCAGACTCTCCGAGGATACAATGAGCAGTTCTTC
-	TRBV10-2	-	TRBJ1-2	CASSEYGSGQGGNSYTF	TGCGCCAGCAGTGAGTACGGATCAGGGCAGGGTGGCAATAGCTACACCTTC
-	TRBV7-9	-	TRBJ1-4	CASSLDPRVSLTNEKLFF	TGTGCCAGCAGCTTAGACCCCAGGGTCTCTTTGACTAATGAAAAACTGTTTTTT
-	TRBV19	-	TRBJ2-3	CASSSVTRTDTQYF	TGTGCCAGTAGTTCCGTAACACGCACAGATACGCAGTATTTT
-	TRBV6-6	-	TRBJ2-7	CASSYSVYLSEQYF	TGTGCCAGCAGTTACTCTGTGTATTTAAGCGAGCAGTACTTC
-	TRBV6-1	once	TRBJ1-1	CASSEPRPEAFF	TGTGCCAGCAGTGAACCCCGACCTGAAGCTTTCTTT
-	TRBV15	-	TRBJ2-1	CATSRGLGPEQFF	TGTGCCACCAGCAGAGGCCTCGGCCCCGAGCAGTTCTTC
-	TRBV28	-	TRBJ2-2	CASSFSGPNTGELFF	TGTGCCAGCAGTTTCTCAGGGCCCAACACCGGGGAGCTGTTTTTT
-	TRBV5-1	few	TRBJ1-1	CASSLGQAEAFF	TGCGCCAGCAGCTTGGGGCAGGCTGAAGCTTTCTTT
-	TRBV5-4	-	TRBJ1-2	CASSSDPGQWNGYTF	TGTGCCAGCAGCTCAGATCCGGGACAATGGAATGGCTACACCTTC
-	TRBV2	-	TRBJ1-1	CASSEGDVNDLFRRTEAFF	TGTGCCAGCAGTGAAGGGGATGTAAACGATCTATTCCGGAGGACTGAAGCTTTCTTT
-	TRBV25-1	-	TRBJ1-4	CANRVSNEKLFF	TGTGCCAACAGGGTATCTAATGAAAAACTGTTTTTT
-	TRBV28	few	TRBJ1-5	CASSTDSNQPQHF	TGTGCCAGCAGTACTGATAGCAATCAGCCCCAGCATTTT
TRBD2	TRBV10-3	-	TRBJ2-2	CAISEGRTSGNGGELFF	TGTGCCATCAGTGAGGGGCGGACTAGCGGCAATGGGGGGGAGCTGTTTTTT
-	TRBV5-4	-	TRBJ2-7	CASSFGSSYEQYF	TGTGCCAGCAGCTTCGGAAGCTCCTACGAGCAGTACTTC